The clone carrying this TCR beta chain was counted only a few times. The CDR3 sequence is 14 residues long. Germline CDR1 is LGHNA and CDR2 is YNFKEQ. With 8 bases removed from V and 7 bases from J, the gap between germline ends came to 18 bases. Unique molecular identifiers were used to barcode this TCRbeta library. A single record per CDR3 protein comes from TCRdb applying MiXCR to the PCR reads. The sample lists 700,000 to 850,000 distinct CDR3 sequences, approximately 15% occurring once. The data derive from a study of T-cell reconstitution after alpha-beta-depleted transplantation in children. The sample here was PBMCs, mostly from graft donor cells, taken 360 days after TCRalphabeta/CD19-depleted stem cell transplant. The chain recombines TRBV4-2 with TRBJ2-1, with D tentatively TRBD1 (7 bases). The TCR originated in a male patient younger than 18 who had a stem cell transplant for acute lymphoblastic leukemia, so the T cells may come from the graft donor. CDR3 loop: CASSGGPKGNEQFF. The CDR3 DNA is TGTGCCAGCTCAGGGGGGCCGAAAGGTAATGAGCAGTTCTTC.